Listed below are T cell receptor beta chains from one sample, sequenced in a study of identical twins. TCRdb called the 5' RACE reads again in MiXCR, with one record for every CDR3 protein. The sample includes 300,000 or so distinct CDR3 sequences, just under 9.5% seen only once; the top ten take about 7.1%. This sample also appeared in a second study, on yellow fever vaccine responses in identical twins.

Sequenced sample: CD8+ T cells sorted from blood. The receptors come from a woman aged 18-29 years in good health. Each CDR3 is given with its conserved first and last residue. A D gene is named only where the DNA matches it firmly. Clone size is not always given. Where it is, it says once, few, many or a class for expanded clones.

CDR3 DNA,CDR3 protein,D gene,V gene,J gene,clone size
TGTGCCAGCAGCCAAGATCCCGGGACCTCCTTTTACAATGAGCAGTTCTTC,CASSQDPGTSFYNEQFF,NA,TRBV14,TRBJ2-1,few
TGTGCCAGCAGCCAATCCCCGGACAGGGGAGACGAGCAGTACTTC,CASSQSPDRGDEQYF,TRBD1,TRBV3-1,TRBJ2-7,many
TGTGCCAGCAGCCCAGCGGGGCATCCGAACAATGAGCAGTTCTTC,CASSPAGHPNNEQFF,TRBD2,TRBV7-9,TRBJ2-1,few
TGTGCCATCAGTGAAGGCTGGAGCCCCACTGAAGCTTTCTTT,CAISEGWSPTEAFF,NA,TRBV10-3,TRBJ1-1,many
TGTGCCAGCAGCTGGGAACTGGCCGGGACGCCTGTGTTCTTC,CASSWELAGTPVFF,NA,TRBV7-6,TRBJ2-1,few
TGTGCCAGCAGCTTTAGCGGGGATACGCAGTATTTT,CASSFSGDTQYF,TRBD2,TRBV7-9,TRBJ2-3,many
TGTGCCAGCAGCCGCAAAAAAGGGGGCAAGAACACTGAAGCTTTCTTT,CASSRKKGGKNTEAFF,TRBD1,TRBV5-6,TRBJ1-1,few
TGTGCCAGCAGCTTACACCCCGAAGAGACCCAGTACTTC,CASSLHPEETQYF,NA,TRBV7-9,TRBJ2-5,NA
TGTGCCAACGCGGGACACCAGAACACCGGGGAGCTGTTTTTT,CANAGHQNTGELFF,NA,TRBV7-8,TRBJ2-2,NA
TGTGCCAGCAGTTACTCAAGGGGCGCGCTATACGAGCAGTACTTC,CASSYSRGALYEQYF,NA,TRBV6-2/TRBV6-3,TRBJ2-7,NA
TGTGCCAGCAGCATGCGGCTAGCGGGGGGTGATGAGCAGTTCTTC,CASSMRLAGGDEQFF,TRBD2,TRBV11-2,TRBJ2-1,many
TGTGCCAGCAGTCGCGCGGGGGGTATTTACAATGAGCAGTTCTTC,CASSRAGGIYNEQFF,TRBD2,TRBV27,TRBJ2-1,few
TGCGCCAGCAGGGCGACAGGTCCAAGCTCCTACAATGAGCAGTTCTTC,CASRATGPSSYNEQFF,NA,TRBV5-1,TRBJ2-1,many
TGCGCCAGCAGTCACGCGGGGGCGATGAACTCCTACGAGCAGTACTTC,CASSHAGAMNSYEQYF,NA,TRBV4-3,TRBJ2-7,NA
TGTGCCAGCAGCTTACCCGGGACAGACTACTACGAGCAGTACTTC,CASSLPGTDYYEQYF,TRBD1,TRBV7-9,TRBJ2-7,few
TGCAGTGCCATACCAATAACCATCCGGGGAACTGAAGCTTTCTTT,CSAIPITIRGTEAFF,NA,TRBV20-1,TRBJ1-1,many
TGTGCCAGCAGCACACCGGTGAAAGATACGCAGTATTTT,CASSTPVKDTQYF,NA,TRBV7-9,TRBJ2-3,NA
TGCAGCGTCGTGACAGGGGCGCAGTATTTT,CSVVTGAQYF,TRBD1,TRBV29-1,TRBJ2-3,few
TGTGCCAGCAGCTTAGCTCGCAGAACCTACGAGCAGTACTTC,CASSLARRTYEQYF,NA,TRBV7-2,TRBJ2-7,many
TGTGCCCGCCTCCGGCTGGGGCGGGGGAGCTCCTACAATGAGCAGTTCTTC,CARLRLGRGSSYNEQFF,TRBD2,TRBV2,TRBJ2-1,many
TGTGCCAGCAGCATACGGGGAGACACCGGGGAGCTGTTTTTT,CASSIRGDTGELFF,NA,TRBV7-3,TRBJ2-2,many
TGTGCCAGTTGGGGGACAGGGGGATTCTATGAGCAGTTCTTC,CASWGTGGFYEQFF,TRBD1,TRBV28,TRBJ2-1,NA
TGTGCCACCAGCGAACACAGGGGGTTCAACACCGGGGAGCTGTTTTTT,CATSEHRGFNTGELFF,TRBD1,TRBV24-1,TRBJ2-2,many
TGTGCCAGCAGCCCCGGACCGGGGGTCGGGGAGCTGTTTTTT,CASSPGPGVGELFF,NA,TRBV5-6,TRBJ2-2,few
TGTGCCAGCAGCTTTTTAGCGGGAGGCCAAGAGACCCAGTACTTC,CASSFLAGGQETQYF,TRBD2,TRBV5-5,TRBJ2-5,few
TGTGCCATCAGTGAGTCACGGGACAGCGCCTATGGCTACACCTTC,CAISESRDSAYGYTF,TRBD1,TRBV10-3,TRBJ1-2,few
TGTGCCACCAGCGACAGGGGGCTAACCTACGAGCAGTACTTC,CATSDRGLTYEQYF,TRBD1,TRBV15,TRBJ2-7,few
TGTGCCAGCAGCCTCGCAGGGGGCGCATATGGCTACACCTTC,CASSLAGGAYGYTF,TRBD1,TRBV28,TRBJ1-2,many
TGTGCCAGCAGCTTGCAAGGGTCCCGCTACGAGCAGTACTTC,CASSLQGSRYEQYF,NA,TRBV7-9,TRBJ2-7,NA
TGTGCCAGCAGCCCGGGCCACGGAAGGTTGAACGAGCAGTACTTC,CASSPGHGRLNEQYF,NA,TRBV6-2/TRBV6-3,TRBJ2-7,few
TGTGCCAGCAGCCCGGACTTCCAAGAGACCCAGTACTTC,CASSPDFQETQYF,NA,TRBV5-6,TRBJ2-5,few
TGTGCCAGCAGTCAACCCCACGCGCGTAAAGAGACCCAGTACTTC,CASSQPHARKETQYF,NA,TRBV27,TRBJ2-5,few
TGTGCCAGCCGGGACGGAGGATCCTACGAGCAGTACTTC,CASRDGGSYEQYF,NA,TRBV7-9,TRBJ2-7,NA
TGTGCCAGCAGTTTGTGGCGGGAGACCCAGTACTTC,CASSLWRETQYF,NA,TRBV12-3/TRBV12-4,TRBJ2-5,many
TGCGCCAGCAGCCAAGCGGCCAGCCTCCCCTATGGCTACACCTTC,CASSQAASLPYGYTF,NA,TRBV4-1,TRBJ1-2,few
TGTGCCAGCAGCCCCCCAAGGGGGCCCTATGGCTACACCTTC,CASSPPRGPYGYTF,TRBD1,TRBV9,TRBJ1-2,NA
TGTGCCAGCCCCACGGTTTTAGCCAAAAACATTCAGTACTTC,CASPTVLAKNIQYF,NA,TRBV21-1,TRBJ2-4,NA
TGTGCCAGCAGCTTATCTAGCGGGAGGACAGATACGCAGTATTTT,CASSLSSGRTDTQYF,TRBD2,TRBV11-2,TRBJ2-3,NA
TGTGCCAGCAGCTCCGACAGGGATGACACTGAAGCTTTCTTT,CASSSDRDDTEAFF,TRBD1,TRBV7-8,TRBJ1-1,many
TGCAGTGCTAGTTCGCTGCGGGCCCAGGAGCAGTTCTTC,CSASSLRAQEQFF,NA,TRBV20-1,TRBJ2-1,few
TGCAGCCTATCAACGACAGGGGGGATTTACGAGCAGTACTTC,CSLSTTGGIYEQYF,TRBD1,TRBV20-1,TRBJ2-7,NA
TGTGCCAGCAGCCAAGATGCCAATGAGCAGTTCTTC,CASSQDANEQFF,NA,TRBV3-1,TRBJ2-1,few
TGTGCCTGGAGTGTAGTCGGTCGTGAGCAGTTCTTC,CAWSVVGREQFF,NA,TRBV30,TRBJ2-1,NA
TGTGCCAGCAGTTTTTTAGGCGAACAGGGTCTCAATGAGCAGTTCTTC,CASSFLGEQGLNEQFF,NA,TRBV27,TRBJ2-1,many